This TCR beta chain was sequenced for a study of blood T cells in healthy people across ages. Study-wide results and caveats: Without sorted subsets, naive and antigen-experienced compartments could not be conclusively compared.

The second PCR ran roughly 6 to 11 cycles with a sample-barcoded 5' primer and J-beta primers. Each single sample gave us at least 3 million CDR3-containing paired-end reads. TCRdb reprocessed the 5' RACE reads via MiXCR and lists one record per CDR3 protein. This table has almost 800,000 distinct CDR3 sequences, roughly 60% appearing once. A few counts support this clonotype. The antigen is not known. This TCR came from a young man in good health. Sequencing was done on a sample of blood.

In nucleotides, the CDR3 is TGTGCCAGCAGTTCCCGGCTTGAAGAAGCGAACACTGAAGCTTTCTTT. It yields the protein CASSSRLEEANTEAFF. The rearrangement uses TRBV25-1 and TRBJ1-1, with D hard to call. The CDR3 has 16 residues. The germline V and J ends were trimmed by 5 bases and 1 base, with 17 bases remaining between them. From germline, CDR1 is MGHDK and CDR2 SYGVNS.